These T cell receptor beta chains were read from a single sample in a study of CD8 T cell repertoires and HIV-1 epitope variants. These receptors have no identified antigens. Data came from immunoSEQ multiplex PCR; TCRdb stores just in-frame clones and leaves some out. The sample shows 5,500 to 7,000 clones, around three fifths of them seen only once. Sequencing was done on a sample of cultured CD8+ T cells derived from PBMCs. The source is a male donor with HIV. CDR3s include the opening cysteine and the closing phenylalanine or tryptophan. A D gene is named only where the DNA matches it firmly. Only part of the rows carry a size: once, few, many, or a class if the clone is expanded.

J gene,D gene,V gene,clone size,CDR3 DNA,CDR3 protein
TRBJ2-2,-,TRBV6-4,-,TGTGCCAGCAGTGCAGGGGACACCGGGGAGCTGTTTTTT,CASSAGDTGELFF
TRBJ2-4,-,TRBV4-3,few,TGCGCCAGCAGCCAAGGGGTGTCGGACATTCAGTACTTC,CASSQGVSDIQYF
TRBJ2-1,-,TRBV4-1,-,TGCGCCAGCAGCCAAGATCAGGTCGGGAGTATTCCACTCTTC,CASSQDQVGSIPLF
TRBJ1-5,-,TRBV28,few,TGTGCCAGCAGTTTATTCAGGGGATGGGATCAGCCCCAGCATTTT,CASSLFRGWDQPQHF
TRBJ1-5,-,TRBV28,few,TGTGCCAGCAGTTTAGAAAGTGGGATTCAGCCCCAGCATTTT,CASSLESGIQPQHF
TRBJ1-1,-,TRBV7-6,-,TGTGCCAGCAGCTTAGATGGGGGCCCGAACACTGAAGCTTTCTTT,CASSLDGGPNTEAFF
TRBJ1-1,-,TRBV28,-,TGTGCCAGCACCCTAAGCGGAGGTCGGGGGTACACTGAAGCTTTCTTT,CASTLSGGRGYTEAFF
TRBJ2-7,-,TRBV30,-,TGTGCCTGGAGTGTACCCCCCTACGAGCAGTACTTC,CAWSVPPYEQYF
TRBJ2-4,TRBD2,TRBV19,few,TGTGCCAGTAACGATCGGAGGTGGGGGGGACTAGCGGAAAACATTCAGTACTTC,CASNDRRWGGLAENIQYF
TRBJ2-1,-,TRBV27,-,TGTGCCAGCAGTGCGGGGCAGGCATACAATGAGCAGTTCTTC,CASSAGQAYNEQFF
TRBJ2-1,-,TRBV9,-,TGTGCCAGCAGCGTAGGCACAAGCTCCTACAATGAGCAGTTCTTC,CASSVGTSSYNEQFF
TRBJ2-7,-,TRBV28,-,TGTGCCAGCTGTCTTCAACCGGACTACGAGCAGTACTTC,CASCLQPDYEQYF
TRBJ2-1,TRBD1,TRBV14,once,TGTGCCAGCAGCCAAAACAGGGGCCTACGCAACAATGAGCAGTTCTTC,CASSQNRGLRNNEQFF
TRBJ2-7,TRBD2,TRBV7-8,-,TGTGCCAGCAGCTTCGGACTAGCGGGAGACTACGAGCAGTACTTC,CASSFGLAGDYEQYF
TRBJ2-7,-,TRBV7-3,-,TGTGCCAGCAGCTTAGACAGCTCCTACGAGCAGTACTTC,CASSLDSSYEQYF
TRBJ2-5,TRBD2,TRBV28,-,TGTGCCAGCAGTTTCCCATCTAGCGGGGGCCAAGAGACCCAGTACTTC,CASSFPSSGGQETQYF
TRBJ1-6,-,TRBV27,few,TGTGCCAGCACGGGGCTTAATAGTTCACCCCTCCACTTT,CASTGLNSSPLHF
TRBJ2-1,-,TRBV6-1,-,TGTGCCAGCAGTGAGGGTATTAACAATGAGCAGTTCTTC,CASSEGINNEQFF
TRBJ1-3,-,TRBV6-5,once,TGTGCCAGCAGTTCTGACTGGGACTCTGGAAACACCATATATTTT,CASSSDWDSGNTIYF
TRBJ2-7,TRBD1,TRBV6-1,-,TGTGCCAGCAGTCCTACCGGGACAGCTACCTACGAGCAGTACTTC,CASSPTGTATYEQYF
TRBJ2-7,TRBD1,TRBV5-1,few,TGCGCCAGCAGCTTGTACCAGGGGGACCACGAGCAGTACTTC,CASSLYQGDHEQYF
TRBJ2-7,-,TRBV6-5,-,TGTGCCAGCAGTCCGGGACCCACCGGGAACGAGCAGTACTTC,CASSPGPTGNEQYF